The text below deals with one T cell receptor (beta chain). There are many counts of this clonotype. Its antigen is not yet known. No base-level quality is on record; no much larger clone is a single base apart. Via the germline V gene, CDR1 is MGHRA and CDR2 YSYEKL. Inclusive of the bounding cysteine and phenylalanine, the CDR3 is 14 residues long. The retained sequence is limited to the CDR3, 42 bases, with the frame set at the first base. After removal of 4 bases from V and 1 base from J, the junction retains 4 bases not matched to a gene. The data are from a study of blood T cells in healthy people across ages (dated by TCRdb to the mid-2010s). With regard to the full study: Template switching captured roughly one uniquely barcoded TCR beta cDNA molecule per two T cells in model experiments. Using deep sequencing normalized with unique cDNA molecular identifiers, the study measured how TCR beta repertoire diversity changes with age. The donors were split into four age groups: young (average roughly 15 years), middle-aged (about 40), aged (over 55) and long-lived (approximately 80). Two additional independent replicas of 1 million unique cDNA reads from the same blood draw were analyzed for two donors (one aged 18 to 30 and one aged 80 or older). The investigation overall reported the following: Estimates of total diversity from one million sequenced T cells were regarded as lower bounds and underestimates. Because the CMV infection status of the donors was unknown, age-related changes in expanded clonotypes may potentially have been confounded. Observed TCR beta diversity per million T cells fell roughly linearly with age, and a significant reduction was already apparent by age approximately 41. A strong correlation was found between observed TCR beta diversity and the percentage of naive T cells measured by flow cytometry. The long-lived group showed more naive CD4+ T cells, fewer expanded clones and increased TCR diversity than the aged group, suggesting age selection. Because profiling used bulk unsorted PBMCs, naive and antigen-experienced compartments could not be compared conclusively.

Systemically healthy Caucasian individuals from Russia, some 38 in total and aged roughly 6 to 100 years, were included as donors. About 10 milliliters of peripheral blood were collected from each donor into EDTA-treated Vacutainer tubes. PBMCs were isolated by Ficoll-Paque density-gradient centrifugation, with at least 6 million obtained per sample. Total RNA, at least 6 micrograms per sample, was extracted from PBMCs with Trizol reagent. Naive CD45RAhigh/CD27high T cell percentages were measured by flow cytometry on a PBMC aliquot from every donor. Preparation of the library involved 5' RACE. The instrument given in TCRdb is Illumina HiSeq 2500. The second PCR ran for about 6 to 12 cycles and used a J-beta primer mix along with a sample-barcoded 5' primer. Each TCR beta cDNA molecule received a unique molecular identifier from a template-switch 5' adaptor carrying 12 random nucleotides. Each sample yielded at least 2.5 million CDR3-containing paired-end reads. First-strand cDNA synthesis was performed from all RNA using the Mint cDNA synthesis kit, with priming by a TRBC-specific oligonucleotide. Following uracil-DNA glycosylase treatment, a first 18-cycle PCR with universal primers M1SS and BC2_uni_R was performed on all cDNA. As for the authors' bioinformatics: For normalization, 1 million high-quality reads, each with a distinct molecular identifier, were randomly selected from each sample. Reads with shared molecular identifiers were discarded instead of being binned into consensus sequences. MiTCR, run with a Q25 quality threshold and the strictest error-elimination algorithm, handled CDR3 identification, clonotype clustering and error correction. A nonparametric unseen species model with Euler transformation was used to estimate a lower bound on total TCR beta diversity. TCRdb reprocessing: public reads trimmed at Q25 with fastp, clones called with MiXCR, in-frame beta chains kept. All rows with the same CDR3 protein become a single entry with the most common DNA and genes. The V and J calls were determined by TCRdb, not by the authors. The sample table shows about 760,000 distinct CDR3 sequences, and roughly 25% are seen once. The top ten clonotypes cover just under 9.5% of the sample.

These data also featured in a second study, about T cells of mothers and their children. The second paper states: The donors were nine systemically healthy Caucasian individuals, made up of three mothers and their six children. cDNA synthesis consumed the entire amount of extracted RNA, loaded at 1.5 ug RNA in each 15 ul reaction. In the second PCR, the M1S primer added sample barcodes and 2-4 random nucleotides. Each mother yielded over 8.5 million TCR beta CDR3 reads and each child 2.5 million to 3 million reads. TCR recombination output is similarly shaped by thymic selection in related and unrelated pairs, with a minor effect exerted by inherited differences. Normalized repertoire overlap in related mother-child pairs was always slightly higher than in unrelated mother-child pairs, but the difference was never significant. Persistent microchimeric T cell clones were not detected, at a sensitivity of 95 to 100 clones per million clonotypes. In the study, deep NGS was used to compare the TCR beta repertoires of mothers and children, and features distinguishing related mother-child pairs from unrelated individuals were sought. The mean age was around 42 +/- 4 years for the mothers and approximately 11 +/- 4 years for the children. After adapters were ligated using NEBNext reagents, the libraries underwent 100+100 nt paired-end sequencing on an Illumina HiSeq 2000. To prevent cross-contamination, the mother and child libraries were prepared a month apart and were sequenced in separate runs. Each donor had between about 450,000 and 2,100,000 distinct TCR beta clonotypes identified. Naive TCR beta clonotypes were estimated from low-frequency clonotypes matched to each donor's FACS-determined naive share, without sorting.

The sequenced material came from blood. Recombination linked TRBV4-1 to TRBJ2-7; TRBD1 aligns with 7 central bases. The origin of this receptor is a boy aged 5-17 years in good health. The nucleotides read TGCGCCAGCAGCCCCGGACAGGAGTCCTACGAGCAGTACTTC. Translated, this is CASSPGQESYEQYF.